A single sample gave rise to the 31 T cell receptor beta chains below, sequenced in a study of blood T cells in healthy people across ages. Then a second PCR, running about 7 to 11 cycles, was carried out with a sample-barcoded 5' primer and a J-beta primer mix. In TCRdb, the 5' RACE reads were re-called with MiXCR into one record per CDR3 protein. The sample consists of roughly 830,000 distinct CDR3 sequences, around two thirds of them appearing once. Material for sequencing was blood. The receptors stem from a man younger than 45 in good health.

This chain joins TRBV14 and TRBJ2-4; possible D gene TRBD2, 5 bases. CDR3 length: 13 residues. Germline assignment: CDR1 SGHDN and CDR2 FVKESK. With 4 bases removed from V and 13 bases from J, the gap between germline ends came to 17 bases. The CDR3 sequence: CASSPKYYWEQYF. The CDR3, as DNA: TGTGCCAGCAGCCCTAAATACTACTGGGAGCAGTACTTC.

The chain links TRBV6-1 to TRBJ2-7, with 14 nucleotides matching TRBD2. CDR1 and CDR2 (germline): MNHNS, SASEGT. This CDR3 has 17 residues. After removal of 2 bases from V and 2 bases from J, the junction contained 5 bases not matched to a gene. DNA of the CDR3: TGTGCCAGCAGTGAATACCGGACTAGCGGGGGGCCCTACGAGCAGTACTTC. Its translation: CASSEYRTSGGPYEQYF.

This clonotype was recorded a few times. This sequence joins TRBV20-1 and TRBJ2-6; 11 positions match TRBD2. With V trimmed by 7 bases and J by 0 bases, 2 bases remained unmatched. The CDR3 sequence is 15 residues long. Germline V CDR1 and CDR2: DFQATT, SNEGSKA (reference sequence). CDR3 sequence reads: CSGTSGSSGANVLTF. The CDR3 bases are TGCAGTGGAACTAGCGGGAGCTCTGGGGCCAACGTCCTGACTTTC.

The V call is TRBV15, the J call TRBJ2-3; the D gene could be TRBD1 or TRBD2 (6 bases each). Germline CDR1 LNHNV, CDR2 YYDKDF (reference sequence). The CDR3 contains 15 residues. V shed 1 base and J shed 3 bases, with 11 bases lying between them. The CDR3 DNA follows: TGTGCCACCAGCAGAGTTGAGGGGGGTACAGATACGCAGTATTTT. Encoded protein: CATSRVEGGTDTQYF. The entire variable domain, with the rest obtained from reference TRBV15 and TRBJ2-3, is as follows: DAMVIQNPRYQVTQFGKPVTLSCSQTLNHNVMYWYQQKSSQAPKLLFHYYDKDFNNEADTPDNFQSRRPNTSFCFLDIRSPGLGDTAMYLCATSRVEGGTDTQYFGPGTRLTVL.

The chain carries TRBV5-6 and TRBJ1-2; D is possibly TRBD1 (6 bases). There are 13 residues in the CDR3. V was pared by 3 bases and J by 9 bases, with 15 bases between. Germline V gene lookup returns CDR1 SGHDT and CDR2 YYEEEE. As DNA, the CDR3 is TGTGCCAGCAGCTCCACAGGGATTAGGAGCTACACCTTC. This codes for CASSSTGIRSYTF.

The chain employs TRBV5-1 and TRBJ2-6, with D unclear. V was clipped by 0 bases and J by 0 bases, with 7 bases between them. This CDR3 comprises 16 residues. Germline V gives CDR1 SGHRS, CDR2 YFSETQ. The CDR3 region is CASSLEAFSGANVLTF. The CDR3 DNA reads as TGCGCCAGCAGCTTGGAGGCTTTCTCTGGGGCCAACGTCCTGACTTTC.

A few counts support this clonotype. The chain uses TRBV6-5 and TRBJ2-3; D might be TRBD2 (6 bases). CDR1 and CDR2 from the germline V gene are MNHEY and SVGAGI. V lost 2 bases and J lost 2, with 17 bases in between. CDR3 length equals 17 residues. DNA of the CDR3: TGTGCCAGCAGTTACGGGTCGGGCGGGGCTACCACAGATACGCAGTATTTT. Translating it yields CASSYGSGGATTDTQYF.

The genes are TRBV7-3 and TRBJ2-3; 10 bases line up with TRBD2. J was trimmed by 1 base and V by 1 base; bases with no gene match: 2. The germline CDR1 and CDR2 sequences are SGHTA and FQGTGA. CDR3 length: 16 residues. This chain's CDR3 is CASSLIAGGGTDTQYF. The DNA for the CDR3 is TGTGCCAGCAGCTTAATAGCGGGGGGAGGCACAGATACGCAGTATTTT.

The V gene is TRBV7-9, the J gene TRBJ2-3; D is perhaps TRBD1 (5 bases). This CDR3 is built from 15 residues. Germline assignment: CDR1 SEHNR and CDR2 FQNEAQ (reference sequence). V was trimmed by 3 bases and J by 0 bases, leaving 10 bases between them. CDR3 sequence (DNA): TGTGCCAGCAGCTTGACAGCTTCTAGCACAGATACGCAGTATTTT. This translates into CASSLTASSTDTQYF.

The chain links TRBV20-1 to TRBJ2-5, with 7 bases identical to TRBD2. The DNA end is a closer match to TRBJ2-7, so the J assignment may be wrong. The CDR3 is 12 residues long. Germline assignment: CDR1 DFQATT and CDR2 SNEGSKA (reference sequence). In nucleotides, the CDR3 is TGCAGTGCTGCGAGGACTAGCTACGAGCAGTACTTC. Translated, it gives CSAARTSYEQYF.

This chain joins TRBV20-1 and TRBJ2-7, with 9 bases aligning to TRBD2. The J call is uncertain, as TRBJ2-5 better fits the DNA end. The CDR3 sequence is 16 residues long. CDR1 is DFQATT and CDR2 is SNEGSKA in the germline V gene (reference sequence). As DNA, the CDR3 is TGCAGTGCTAGTCGACTAGCGGAAGGTTCGCAGGAGACCCAGTACTTC. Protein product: CSASRLAEGSQETQYF.

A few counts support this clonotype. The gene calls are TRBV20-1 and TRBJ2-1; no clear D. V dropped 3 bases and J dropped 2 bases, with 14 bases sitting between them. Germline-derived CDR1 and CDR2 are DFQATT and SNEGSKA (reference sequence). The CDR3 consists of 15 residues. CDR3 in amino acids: CSARPRQAPYNEQFF. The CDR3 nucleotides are TGCAGTGCTAGGCCGCGGCAAGCACCCTACAATGAGCAGTTCTTC.

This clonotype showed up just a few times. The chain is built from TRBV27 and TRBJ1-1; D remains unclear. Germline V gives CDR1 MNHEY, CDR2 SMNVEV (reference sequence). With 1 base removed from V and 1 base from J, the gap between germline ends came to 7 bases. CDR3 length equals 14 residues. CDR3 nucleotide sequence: TGTGCCAGCAGTTTATTGACCGCGAACACTGAAGCTTTCTTT. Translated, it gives CASSLLTANTEAFF.

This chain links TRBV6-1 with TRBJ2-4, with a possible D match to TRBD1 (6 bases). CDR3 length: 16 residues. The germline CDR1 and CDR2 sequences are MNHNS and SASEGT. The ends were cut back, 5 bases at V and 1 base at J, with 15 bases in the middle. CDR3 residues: CASSSNRDRAKNIQYF. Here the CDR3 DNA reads TGTGCCAGCAGTTCGAACCGAGACAGGGCCAAAAACATTCAGTACTTC.

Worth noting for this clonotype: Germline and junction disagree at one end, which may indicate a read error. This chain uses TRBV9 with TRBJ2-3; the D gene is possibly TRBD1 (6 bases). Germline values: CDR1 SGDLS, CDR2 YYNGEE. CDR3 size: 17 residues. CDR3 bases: TGTGCCGGCAGCGTAGCCCTACAGGGCCCAAGCACAGATACGCAGTATTTT. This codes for CAGSVALQGPSTDTQYF.

CDR3 coding DNA: TGCAGTGCTAGTTCGGAGGGGGCAGTCACTGAAGCTTTCTTT. Protein product: CSASSEGAVTEAFF. The chain links TRBV20-1 to TRBJ1-1; 7 bases match TRBD1. CDR1 DFQATT and CDR2 SNEGSKA come from the germline V gene (reference sequence). V lost 3 bases, J lost 4 bases, and 8 bases stayed unmatched. This CDR3 has 14 amino acids.

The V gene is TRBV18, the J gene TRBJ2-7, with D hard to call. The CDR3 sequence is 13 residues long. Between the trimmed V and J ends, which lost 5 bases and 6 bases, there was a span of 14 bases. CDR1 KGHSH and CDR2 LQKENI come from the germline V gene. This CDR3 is CASSRGPRREQYF. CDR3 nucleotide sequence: TGTGCCAGCTCAAGAGGACCAAGACGCGAGCAGTACTTC.

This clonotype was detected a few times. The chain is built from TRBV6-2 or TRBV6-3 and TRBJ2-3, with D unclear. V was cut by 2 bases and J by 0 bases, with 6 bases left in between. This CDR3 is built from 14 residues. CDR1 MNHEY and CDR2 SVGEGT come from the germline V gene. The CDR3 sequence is CASSYPDSTDTQYF. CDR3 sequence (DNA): TGTGCCAGCAGTTACCCTGACAGCACAGATACGCAGTATTTT.

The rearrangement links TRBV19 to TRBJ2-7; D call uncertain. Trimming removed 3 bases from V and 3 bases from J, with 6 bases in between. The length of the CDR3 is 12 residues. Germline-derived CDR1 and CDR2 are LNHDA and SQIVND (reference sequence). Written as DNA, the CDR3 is TGTGCCAGTAGTATGTTGGGCTACGAGCAGTACTTC. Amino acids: CASSMLGYEQYF.

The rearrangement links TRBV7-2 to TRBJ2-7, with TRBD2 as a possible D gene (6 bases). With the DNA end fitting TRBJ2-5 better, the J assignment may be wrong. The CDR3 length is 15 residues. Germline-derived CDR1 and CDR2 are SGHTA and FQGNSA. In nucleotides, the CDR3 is TGTGCCAGCAGCTTACTTGGAGGGGCGGGAGAGACCCAGTACTTC. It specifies CASSLLGGAGETQYF.

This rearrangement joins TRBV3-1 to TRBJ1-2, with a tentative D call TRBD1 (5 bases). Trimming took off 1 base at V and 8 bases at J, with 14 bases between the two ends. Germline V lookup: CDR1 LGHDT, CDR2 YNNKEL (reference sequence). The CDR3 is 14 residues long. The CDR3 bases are TGTGCCAGCAGCCAAGGGGCAGGGCCTGAGGGCTACACCTTC. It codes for CASSQGAGPEGYTF.

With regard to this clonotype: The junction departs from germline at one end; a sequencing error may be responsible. For the CDR3, the DNA is TGTGCCTGCAGCTTCGAGGGCACAGATACGCAGTATTTT. Encoded protein: CACSFEGTDTQYF. V gene TRBV5-6 combines with J gene TRBJ2-3; no clear D gene. CDR1 and CDR2 (germline): SGHDT, YYEEEE. The CDR3 length is 13 residues.

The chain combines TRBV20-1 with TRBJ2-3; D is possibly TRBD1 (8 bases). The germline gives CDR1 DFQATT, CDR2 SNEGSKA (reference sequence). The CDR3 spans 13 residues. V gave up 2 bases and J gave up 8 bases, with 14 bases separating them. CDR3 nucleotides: TGCAGTGCTAGAACCACAGGGGGGGTTACGCAGTATTTT. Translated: CSARTTGGVTQYF.

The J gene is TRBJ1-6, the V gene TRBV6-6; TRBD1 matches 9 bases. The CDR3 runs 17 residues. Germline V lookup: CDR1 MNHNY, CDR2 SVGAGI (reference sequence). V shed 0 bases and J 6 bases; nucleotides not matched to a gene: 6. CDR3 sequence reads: CASSYSDPGQGNSPLHF. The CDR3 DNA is TGTGCCAGCAGTTACTCAGACCCGGGACAGGGTAATTCACCCCTCCACTTT.

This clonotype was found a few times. The CDR3 spells CASSLRHQVNIQYF. The CDR3 nucleotides are TGTGCCAGCAGCTTAAGACATCAAGTCAACATTCAGTACTTC. The chain uses TRBV7-2 and TRBJ2-4; D is undetermined. The V gene lost 2 bases and the J gene lost 7 bases, with 12 bases spanning the gap. CDR1 and CDR2 (germline): SGHTA, FQGNSA. The CDR3 covers 14 residues.

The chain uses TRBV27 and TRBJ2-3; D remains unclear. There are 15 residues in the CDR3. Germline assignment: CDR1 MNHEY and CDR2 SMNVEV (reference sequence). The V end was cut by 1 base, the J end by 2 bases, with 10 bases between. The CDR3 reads CASSLYQPSTDTQYF. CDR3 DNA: TGTGCCAGCAGTTTATATCAGCCTTCCACAGATACGCAGTATTTT.

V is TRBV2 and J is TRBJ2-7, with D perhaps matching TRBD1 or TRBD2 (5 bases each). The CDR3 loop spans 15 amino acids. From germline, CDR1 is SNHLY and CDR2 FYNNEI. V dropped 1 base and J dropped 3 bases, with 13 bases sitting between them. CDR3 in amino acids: CASSEGPGTDYEQYF. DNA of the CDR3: TGTGCCAGCAGTGAAGGTCCCGGGACGGACTACGAGCAGTACTTC.

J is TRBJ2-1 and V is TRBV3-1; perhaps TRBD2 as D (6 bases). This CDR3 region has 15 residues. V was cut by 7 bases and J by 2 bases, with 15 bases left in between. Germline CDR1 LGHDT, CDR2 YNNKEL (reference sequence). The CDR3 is CASTVTAGPYNEQFF. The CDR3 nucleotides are TGTGCCAGCACTGTTACGGCGGGGCCCTACAATGAGCAGTTCTTC.

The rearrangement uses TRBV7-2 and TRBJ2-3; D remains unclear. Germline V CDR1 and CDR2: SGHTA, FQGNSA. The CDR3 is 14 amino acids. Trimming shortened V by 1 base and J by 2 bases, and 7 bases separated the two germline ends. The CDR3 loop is CASSLEPFTDTQYF. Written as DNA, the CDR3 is TGTGCCAGCAGCTTAGAGCCGTTCACAGATACGCAGTATTTT.

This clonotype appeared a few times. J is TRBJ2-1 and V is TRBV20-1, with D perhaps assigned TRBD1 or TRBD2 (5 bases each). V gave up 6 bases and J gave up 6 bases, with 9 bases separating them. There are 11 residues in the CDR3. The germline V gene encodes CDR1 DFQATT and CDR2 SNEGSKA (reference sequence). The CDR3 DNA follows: TGCAGTGCCGGGGCCCCCAATGAGCAGTTCTTC. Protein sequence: CSAGAPNEQFF.

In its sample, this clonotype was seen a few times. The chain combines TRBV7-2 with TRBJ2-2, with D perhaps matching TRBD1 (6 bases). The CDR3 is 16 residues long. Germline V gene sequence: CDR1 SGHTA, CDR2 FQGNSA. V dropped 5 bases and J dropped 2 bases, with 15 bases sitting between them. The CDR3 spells CASSLRAGDNTGELFF. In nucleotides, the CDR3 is TGTGCCAGCAGCCTCCGGGCAGGGGACAACACCGGGGAGCTGTTTTTT.